These 7 T cell receptor beta chains share one sample of origin, sequenced in a study of identical twins. TCRdb re-called the 5' RACE reads with MiXCR, one entry per CDR3 protein. The profile shows around 250,000 distinct CDR3 sequences, more than 9.5% of them singletons. In addition, the sample was reused for a study of yellow fever vaccine responses in identical twins.

Specimen: memory (CD45RO+) T cells sorted from blood. These receptors were obtained from a woman younger than 30 in good health.

This clonotype was detected only a few times. J is TRBJ2-7 and V is TRBV18; TRBD2 agrees at 11 bases. The CDR3 runs to 15 residues. The V segment lost 5 bases and the J segment 5 bases; nucleotides outside the gene matches: 8. Germline V lookup: CDR1 KGHSH, CDR2 LQKENI. The CDR3 DNA is TGTGCCAGCTCAGGATTAGCGGGGGGGTCCCACGAGCAGTACTTC. Translating gives CASSGLAGGSHEQYF.

The chain links TRBV11-2 to TRBJ2-1, with D unclear. The CDR3 has 12 residues. V lost 0 bases and J 15 bases, leaving 12 bases between the germline ends. Per germline, CDR1 SGHAT and CDR2 FQNNGV. CDR3 amino acids: CASSLELGWVFF. The CDR3 coding sequence is TGTGCCAGCAGCTTAGAATTGGGATGGGTGTTCTTC.

The V gene is TRBV12-3 or TRBV12-4, the J gene TRBJ2-7, with 8 positions matching TRBD1. This CDR3 comprises 13 residues. The V segment lost 9 bases and the J segment 2 bases; nucleotides outside the gene matches: 6. CDR3 protein: CASQTGDTYEQYF. The CDR3 coding sequence is TGTGCCAGTCAGACAGGGGACACCTACGAGCAGTACTTC.

The gene calls are TRBV7-2 and TRBJ2-1, with D maybe TRBD2 (6 bases). The CDR3 contains 14 residues. The V end was cut by 5 bases, the J end by 10 bases, with 18 bases between. Germline CDR1 and CDR2: SGHTA and FQGNSA. The DNA for the CDR3 is TGTGCCAGCAGCCAGACTCATGGGGGGATGGAGCAGTTCTTC. Translating gives CASSQTHGGMEQFF. Together with reference TRBV7-2 and TRBJ2-1, the CDR3 gives the full variable domain: GAGVSQSPSNKVTEKGKDVELRCDPISGHTALYWYRQSLGQGLEFLIYFQGNSAPDKSGLPSDRFSAERTGGSVSTLTIQRTQQEDSAVYLCASSQTHGGMEQFFGPGTRLTVL.

This clonotype has just a few counts. V gene TRBV9 combines with J gene TRBJ2-2, with no clear D. CDR1 is SGDLS and CDR2 is YYNGEE in the germline V gene. The V gene lost 4 bases and the J gene lost 1 base, with 8 bases spanning the gap. CDR3 length: 14 residues. The CDR3 sequence: CASSPHGNTGELFF. In DNA, the CDR3 is TGTGCCAGCAGCCCCCATGGGAACACCGGGGAGCTGTTTTTT. Filled out from reference TRBV9 and TRBJ2-2, the complete variable domain reads DSGVTQTPKHLITATGQRVTLRCSPRSGDLSVYWYQQSLDQGLQFLIQYYNGEERAKGNILERFSAQQFPDLHSELNLSSLELGDSALYFCASSPHGNTGELFFGEGSRLTVL.

This clonotype was counted only a few times. V and J are TRBV10-3 and TRBJ1-2; 9 positions match TRBD1. Germline V CDR1 and CDR2: ENHRY, SYGVKD. The CDR3 runs 13 residues. The V gene end was trimmed by 4 bases and the J gene end by 7 bases; junction bases not matched to a gene: 4. The CDR3 is CAISAGTGSGYTF. CDR3 in DNA: TGTGCCATCAGTGCCGGGACAGGGAGTGGCTACACCTTC.

The chain links TRBV2 to TRBJ2-1; 7 bases map to TRBD2. The CDR3 totals 13 residues. Germline assignment: CDR1 SNHLY and CDR2 FYNNEI. V dropped 6 bases and J dropped 5; count of bases not matched to a gene: 4. DNA for the CDR3: TGTGCCAGCAGACGCGGGGGAAACAATGAGCAGTTCTTC. Its translation: CASRRGGNNEQFF.